There are many counts of the clone carrying this T cell receptor (beta chain). This specimen comes from a study of T cells in Graves' hyperthyroidism and ophthalmopathy. TCR beta CDR3 regions were amplified from RNA transcripts. HTBI primers drove first-round RT-PCR of the TCR CDR3. TCRdb itself ran the multiplex PCR reads through MiXCR, one entry per CDR3 protein. The profile covers more than 500,000 distinct CDR3 sequences, with 14% to 15% appearing a single time and around 4% taken by the ten largest. Germline V gene data show CDR1 as SQVTM and CDR2 as ANQGSEA. The CDR3 length is 11 residues. Trimming cost V 6 bases and J 1 base, with 6 bases left between them.

The specimen sequenced was blood. This sequence joins TRBV29-1 and TRBJ2-5; D unresolved. This receptor was taken from a woman aged 40 to 49 with Graves' ophthalmopathy. The CDR3 here is CSVRRQETQYF. The CDR3 region has the DNA TGCAGCGTGCGTCGCCAAGAGACCCAGTACTTC.